The rows below give T cell receptor beta chains drawn from one sample of a study of T cells in Graves' hyperthyroidism and ophthalmopathy. TCRdb used MiXCR to reprocess the multiplex PCR reads, holding one entry per CDR3 protein. The sample includes a few hundred thousand distinct CDR3 sequences, less than 25% of them seen just once. The specimen was blood. The receptors were sampled from a man aged 18-30 years with Graves' hyperthyroidism. Both conserved end residues are part of each CDR3. The D gene is left open where the match is weak. A clone size is listed for some rows: how often the clone was seen (once, few, many), or a class if it is expanded.

d_gene,j_gene,abundance,v_gene,len,CDR3nt,CDR3aa
-,TRBJ1-1,-,TRBV7-2,14,TGTGCCAGCAGACATACTAGGGGGAACACTGAAGCTTTCTTT,CASRHTRGNTEAFF
-,TRBJ1-1,-,TRBV5-1,16,TGCGCCAGCAGCTTGAAACAGGGATCGGGGAACACTGAAGCTTTCTTT,CASSLKQGSGNTEAFF
TRBD2,TRBJ2-3,many,TRBV2,19,TGTGCCAGCAGTGAGTACCCGGCTAGCGGGGGGCCCCAAGGAGATACGCAGTATTTT,CASSEYPASGGPQGDTQYF
TRBD1,TRBJ1-5,many,TRBV2,17,TGTGCCAGCAGTGGGACAGGGAGAAGGAGGAGCAATCAGCCCCAGCATTTT,CASSGTGRRRSNQPQHF
-,TRBJ2-2,few,TRBV11-1,16,TGTGCCAGCAGCTTTCCCCGGGAGTCGAACACCGGGGAGCTGTTTTTT,CASSFPRESNTGELFF
-,TRBJ1-2,many,TRBV11-2,14,TGTGCCAGCAGTGACGAGCGCTTCGGCTATGGCTACACCTTC,CASSDERFGYGYTF
-,TRBJ2-5,many,TRBV28,13,TGTGCCAGCATCTTGTCGGGGGAGGAGACCCAGTACTTC,CASILSGEETQYF
-,TRBJ1-1,many,TRBV11-1,14,TGTGCCAGCAGCTTAGCTGGACAGAGCACTGAAGCTTTCTTT,CASSLAGQSTEAFF
TRBD1,TRBJ2-6,many,TRBV28,15,TGTGCCAGCAGTTCTCAGGGGGCTGGGGCCAACGTCCTGACTTTC,CASSSQGAGANVLTF
TRBD2,TRBJ2-7,-,TRBV6-1,19,TGTGCCAGCAGTGAACGGAGAGGGGTCCTAGCGGGGGGATACTACGAGCAGTACTTC,CASSERRGVLAGGYYEQYF
-,TRBJ1-2,-,TRBV28,15,TGTGCCAGCAGTTTTCGGCAGGGGATAAACTATGGCTACACCTTC,CASSFRQGINYGYTF
TRBD1,TRBJ1-5,-,TRBV28,14,TGTGCCAGCAGCTCTGGGACAGGGCTTCAGCCCCAGCATTTT,CASSSGTGLQPQHF
-,TRBJ1-2,many,TRBV4-1,16,TGCGCCAGCAGCCAAGAGATGCAATGGTCTCTTTATGGCTACACCTTC,CASSQEMQWSLYGYTF
-,TRBJ2-5,many,TRBV2,15,TGTGCCAGCACCTTGGGCAGGGGAGGCCAAGAGACCCAGTACTTC,CASTLGRGGQETQYF
-,TRBJ2-7,many,TRBV6-1,15,TGTGCCAGCAGTGAAGCGACCATACCCACCTACGAGCAGTACTTC,CASSEATIPTYEQYF
-,TRBJ2-2,-,TRBV29-1,15,TGCAGCGTTGAAGATGGCAGGTCGAACACCGGGGAGCTGTTTTTT,CSVEDGRSNTGELFF
TRBD2,TRBJ2-2,-,TRBV3-1,17,TGTGCCAGCAGCTCGCTAGCGGGGGGGCCGAGGACCGGGGAGCTGTTTTTT,CASSSLAGGPRTGELFF
TRBD2,TRBJ2-7,many,TRBV27,16,TGTGCCAGCAGTTTCCAGAATAGCGGGAGAGCCTACGAGCAGTACTTC,CASSFQNSGRAYEQYF
-,TRBJ1-5,many,TRBV12-3/TRBV12-4,17,TGTGCCAGCACTCGAGGAGTTTCGGGGGCGGGCAATCAGCCCCAGCATTTT,CASTRGVSGAGNQPQHF
TRBD2,TRBJ2-5,few,TRBV3-1,15,TGTGCCAGCAGCCAAGGGGCTAGCGGGGGAGAGACCCAGTACTTC,CASSQGASGGETQYF
-,TRBJ1-5,many,TRBV19,13,TGTGCCAGTAACTTTATGGGCAATCAGCCCCAGCATTTT,CASNFMGNQPQHF
-,TRBJ1-1,many,TRBV7-8,13,TGTGCCAGCAGCTCCGGACGGGACACTGAAGCTTTCTTT,CASSSGRDTEAFF
-,TRBJ1-5,many,TRBV28,14,TGTGCCAGCAGTGCGGGGCGGATCAATCAGCCCCAGCATTTT,CASSAGRINQPQHF
-,TRBJ1-5,many,TRBV20-1,11,TGCAGTGCCCGCTCGGCAGGGCCCCAGCATTTT,CSARSAGPQHF
-,TRBJ2-7,many,TRBV20-1,14,TGCAGTGCGAGGGAGGCCGGGATTATTTACGAGCAGTACTTC,CSAREAGIIYEQYF
TRBD1,TRBJ1-5,few,TRBV19,14,TGTGCCAGTAGTTCAGGGGGAGGCTTTCAGCCCCAGCATTTT,CASSSGGGFQPQHF
TRBD1,TRBJ2-7,-,TRBV13,14,TGTGCCAGCAGCTTGACAGGGAATACCTACGAGCAGTACTTC,CASSLTGNTYEQYF
TRBD2,TRBJ2-5,once,TRBV12-3/TRBV12-4,16,TGTGCCAGCAGTTTCGGGGCGGGGGGCGACCAAGAGACCCAGTACTTC,CASSFGAGGDQETQYF
TRBD1,TRBJ1-2,-,TRBV6-1,16,TGTGCCAGCAGTGCGACAGGGGCCCAAGCTAACTATGGCTACACCTTC,CASSATGAQANYGYTF
-,TRBJ2-2,-,TRBV12-3/TRBV12-4,16,TGTGCCAGCAGTCTGATGCCGGGACAGAACACCGGGGAGCTGTTTTTT,CASSLMPGQNTGELFF
-,TRBJ2-5,many,TRBV11-2,15,TGTGCCAGCAGCCAGAGCCGCGGAGGCCAAGAGACCCAGTACTTC,CASSQSRGGQETQYF